Listed here is a single T cell receptor beta chain. Its target antigen remains unknown. Base qualities were left out, and no much larger clone turns up one base away. Via the germline V gene, CDR1 is SNHLY and CDR2 FYNNEI. Relative to germline, V is 4 bases shorter and J is 2 bases shorter, with 5 bases between their ends. The CDR3 starts with the cysteine, ends with the phenylalanine, and has 12 residues. The only DNA kept is the CDR3, 36 bases in frame from the first base. After approximately eleven days of culture, CD4+ T cells were isolated with the EasySep CD4+ T cell isolation kit. Each participant got two doses of an mRNA SARS-CoV-2 vaccine, either BNT162b2 or mRNA-1273. Healthy vaccine recipients had no prior SARS-CoV-2 infection, confirmed by negative nucleocapsid antibodies before and after vaccination. Half of the culture medium was replaced with fresh IL-2-containing medium on days 3 and 7. Unless otherwise noted, each peptide stimulation condition was cultured in triplicate wells. PBMC were separated from whole blood using Ficoll-Paque Plus gradient centrifugation and were then either cryopreserved at -140C or used fresh. The QIAamp micro DNA kit was used to extract genomic DNA from the cultured CD4+ T cells.

Library creation used the immunoSEQ multiplex PCR assay. TCR beta CDR3 sequencing was performed on DNA from the cultured, isolated CD4+ T cells. As for the authors' bioinformatics: Non-productive TCR sequences were removed, reads were trimmed to the CDR3 region, and CDR3s of at least 7 amino acids were retained. Antigen-specific clonotypes were identified using the MANAFEST web app by comparison of expansion in peptide wells against reference cultures. Positive clones required FDR<0.05 expansion versus reference and all other wells, odds ratio above 5, and frequency above 0.1% in two replicate wells. A clonotype was defined as cross-reactive if the clonotype was significantly expanded both in SARS-CoV-2 spike wells and in at least one common cold coronavirus spike condition. CDR3 similarity was assessed by Levenshtein distance using the stringdist R package, and unrooted trees were constructed with ape in R 3.6.1. TCRdb stores this immuneACCESS table with in-frame sequences only. Part of the clones is absent; in the studies checked, under half of the shortfall reflects unresolved V genes, and no reason is known for the rest. The V and J calls and clone size come from that table; D and trimming were worked out from the DNA. In all, the sample holds approximately 47,000 clones, and 70% of those were seen once. The top ten constitute around 7% of the sample.

This entry belongs to a study of vaccination effects on CD4 cells after COVID-19 (dated by TCRdb to the early 2020s). With regard to the full study: In the ViraFEST assay, PBMC were stimulated with viral peptide pools, and TCR sequencing was then used to find antigen-specific CD4+ T cell clonotypes based on their expansion. Two million PBMC per well were cultured in IMDM with about 4.8% human AB serum, about 9.4 IU/ml IL-2 and gentamicin, plus 10 ug/ml peptides. SARS-CoV-2 spike-specific CD4+ TCR repertoires from before and after mRNA vaccination were compared in COVID-19 convalescent patients and in infection-naive vaccine recipients. Cultures from other donors in the study were sequenced using the Oncomine TCR Beta short-read assay on an Illumina iSeq 100. A total of 9 to 11 COVID-19 convalescent patients and a handful of SARS-CoV-2-naive healthy vaccine recipients were included in the full study. Across the study, the median time from the second dose to post-vaccine sampling was 72 days (range 14 to 241). What the research found in general, with its limitations: Only a small number of convalescent patients were included, and no early post-infection timepoints were available, which limited the study. Among healthy vaccine recipients, nearly all vaccine-induced clones were SARS-CoV-2 mono-reactive, and just 1 of 255 was cross-reactive with common cold coronaviruses. Marked clonal contraction was observed in both infection-induced and vaccine-induced clones at late post-vaccination timepoints, consistent with waning T cell responses.

This specimen was CD4+ T cells from PBMCs cultured without peptide, taken after COVID-19 vaccination. Recombination linked TRBV2 to TRBJ1-2; the D gene lacks a confident call. The source of this sequence is a human donor who received a COVID-19 vaccine. The CDR3 protein sequence reads: CASSGQNYGYTF. The DNA sequence is as follows: TGTGCCAGCAGTGGACAAAACTATGGCTACACCTTC.